This T cell receptor (beta chain) originates from a study of shared clonotypes between healthy human individuals. The method was immunoSEQ multiplex PCR; TCRdb's version includes in-frame clones alone and lacks a portion of them. The data show around 1,900,000 clones, about 94% seen once. The naive CD8 subset, CD45RO-negative cells positively selected for CCR7, excluded terminally differentiated effector memory CD45RA+ cells. The study drew its donors from healthy HIV-negative adults without recent acute infections or vaccinations. The CDR3 runs to 14 residues. The V and J ends lost 5 bases and 13 bases, in that order; junction bases with no gene match: 14. Germline CDR1 is MNHEY and CDR2 is SMNVEV (reference sequence).

The V call is TRBV27, the J call TRBJ2-1; 7 bases are shared with TRBD2. Sequencing input: naive CD8+ T cells from PBMCs. The receptor was isolated from a man between 18 and 29 years old in good health. Some clones in this sample may be carry-over from other donors' samples. The CDR3 bases are TGTGCCAGCAGTCCCTTTGTGAGCGGGACTTTCCAGTTCTTC. Encoded protein: CASSPFVSGTFQFF.